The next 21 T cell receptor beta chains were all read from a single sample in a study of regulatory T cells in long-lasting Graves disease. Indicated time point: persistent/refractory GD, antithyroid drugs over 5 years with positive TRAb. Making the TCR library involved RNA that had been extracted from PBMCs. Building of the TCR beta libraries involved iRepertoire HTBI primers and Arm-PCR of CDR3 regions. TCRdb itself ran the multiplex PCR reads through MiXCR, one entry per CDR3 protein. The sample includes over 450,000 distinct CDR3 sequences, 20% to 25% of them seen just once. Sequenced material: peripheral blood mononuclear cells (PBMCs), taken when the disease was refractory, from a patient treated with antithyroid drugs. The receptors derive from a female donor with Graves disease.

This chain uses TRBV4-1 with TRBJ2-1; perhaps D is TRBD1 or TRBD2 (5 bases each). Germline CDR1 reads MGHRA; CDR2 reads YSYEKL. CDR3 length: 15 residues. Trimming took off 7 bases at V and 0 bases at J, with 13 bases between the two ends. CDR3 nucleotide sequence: TGCGCCAGCACCCCAGGGACGGCCTCCTACAATGAGCAGTTCTTC. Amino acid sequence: CASTPGTASYNEQFF.

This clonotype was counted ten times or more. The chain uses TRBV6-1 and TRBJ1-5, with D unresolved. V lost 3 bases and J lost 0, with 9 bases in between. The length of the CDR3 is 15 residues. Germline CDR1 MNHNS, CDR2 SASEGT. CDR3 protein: CASSERGVSNQPQHF. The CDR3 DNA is TGTGCCAGCAGTGAGCGGGGAGTTAGCAATCAGCCCCAGCATTTT.

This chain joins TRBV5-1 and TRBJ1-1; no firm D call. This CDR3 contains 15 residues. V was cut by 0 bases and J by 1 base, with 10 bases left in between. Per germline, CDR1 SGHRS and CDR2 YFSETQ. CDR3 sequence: CASSLVTGWNTEAFF. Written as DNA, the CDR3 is TGCGCCAGCAGCTTGGTCACGGGGTGGAACACTGAAGCTTTCTTT.

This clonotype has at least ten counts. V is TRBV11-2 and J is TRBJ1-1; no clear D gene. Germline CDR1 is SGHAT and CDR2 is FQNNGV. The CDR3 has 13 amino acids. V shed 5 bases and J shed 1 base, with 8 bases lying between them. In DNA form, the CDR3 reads TGTGCCAGCAGCCGCCTACGGAACACTGAAGCTTTCTTT. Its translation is CASSRLRNTEAFF.

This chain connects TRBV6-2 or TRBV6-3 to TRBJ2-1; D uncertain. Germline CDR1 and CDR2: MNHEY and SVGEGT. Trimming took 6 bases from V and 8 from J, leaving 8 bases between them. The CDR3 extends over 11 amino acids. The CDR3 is CASRSTDEQFF. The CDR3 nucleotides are TGTGCCAGCAGGAGCACGGATGAGCAGTTCTTC.

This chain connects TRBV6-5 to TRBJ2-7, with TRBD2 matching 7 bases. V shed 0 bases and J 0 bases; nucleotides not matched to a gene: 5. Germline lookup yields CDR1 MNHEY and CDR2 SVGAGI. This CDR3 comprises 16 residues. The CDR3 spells CASSYSGGGPSYEQYF. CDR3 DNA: TGTGCCAGCAGTTACTCGGGCGGGGGACCCTCCTACGAGCAGTACTTC.

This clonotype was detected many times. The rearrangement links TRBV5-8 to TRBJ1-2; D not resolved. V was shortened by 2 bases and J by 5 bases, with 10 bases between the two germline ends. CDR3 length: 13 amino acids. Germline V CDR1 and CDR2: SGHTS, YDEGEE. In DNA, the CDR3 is TGTGCCAGCAGCTTTCAGTCTTCATATGGCTACACCTTC. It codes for CASSFQSSYGYTF.

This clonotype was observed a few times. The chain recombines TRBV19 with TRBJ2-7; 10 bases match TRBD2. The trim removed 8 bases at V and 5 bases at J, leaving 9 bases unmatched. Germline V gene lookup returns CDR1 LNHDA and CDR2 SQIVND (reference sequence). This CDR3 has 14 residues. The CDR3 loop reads CASRGLADPHEQYF. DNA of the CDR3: TGTGCCAGTCGAGGACTAGCGGACCCCCACGAGCAGTACTTC.

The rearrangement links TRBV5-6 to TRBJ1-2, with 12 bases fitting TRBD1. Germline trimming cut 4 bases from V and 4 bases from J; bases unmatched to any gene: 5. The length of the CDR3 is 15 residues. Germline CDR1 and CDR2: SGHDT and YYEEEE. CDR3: CASSPPGQGAYGYTF. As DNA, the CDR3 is TGTGCCAGCAGCCCTCCGGGACAGGGGGCCTATGGCTACACCTTC. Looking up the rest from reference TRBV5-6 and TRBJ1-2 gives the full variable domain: DAGVTQSPTHLIKTRGQQVTLRCSPKSGHDTVSWYQQALGQGPQFIFQYYEEEERQRGNFPDRFSGHQFPNYSSELNVNALLLGDSALYLCASSPPGQGAYGYTFGSGTRLTVV.

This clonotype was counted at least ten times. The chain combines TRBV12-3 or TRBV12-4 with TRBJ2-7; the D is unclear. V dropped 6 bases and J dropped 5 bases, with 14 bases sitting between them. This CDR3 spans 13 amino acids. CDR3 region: CASSPHSGNEQYF. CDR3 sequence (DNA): TGTGCCAGCAGCCCACACAGTGGCAACGAGCAGTACTTC.

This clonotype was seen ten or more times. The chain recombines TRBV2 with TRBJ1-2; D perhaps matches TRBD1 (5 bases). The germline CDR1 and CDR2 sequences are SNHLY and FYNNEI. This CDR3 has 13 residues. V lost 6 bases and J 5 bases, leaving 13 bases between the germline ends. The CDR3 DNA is TGTGCCAGCAGCCTCGGGACGGAGTATGGCTACACCTTC. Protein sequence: CASSLGTEYGYTF.

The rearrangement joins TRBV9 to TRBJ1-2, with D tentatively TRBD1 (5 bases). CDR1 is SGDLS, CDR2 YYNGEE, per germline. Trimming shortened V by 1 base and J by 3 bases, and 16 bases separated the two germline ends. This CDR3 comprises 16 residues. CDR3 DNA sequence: TGTGCCAGCAGCGTAACCAGGGAAAGTGTGGACTATGGCTACACCTTC. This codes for CASSVTRESVDYGYTF.

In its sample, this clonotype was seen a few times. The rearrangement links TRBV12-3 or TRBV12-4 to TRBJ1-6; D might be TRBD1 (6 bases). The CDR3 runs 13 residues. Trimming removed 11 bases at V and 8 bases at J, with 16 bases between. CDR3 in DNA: TGTGCCTCCCGAGGGGGGAGAGATTCACCCCTCCACTTT. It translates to CASRGGRDSPLHF.

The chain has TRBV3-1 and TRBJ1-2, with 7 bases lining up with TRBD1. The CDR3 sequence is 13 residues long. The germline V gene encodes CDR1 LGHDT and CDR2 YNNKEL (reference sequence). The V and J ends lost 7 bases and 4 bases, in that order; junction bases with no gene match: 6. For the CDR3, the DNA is TGTGCCAGCACCGACAGGGCGGGCTATGGCTACACCTTC. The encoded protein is CASTDRAGYGYTF. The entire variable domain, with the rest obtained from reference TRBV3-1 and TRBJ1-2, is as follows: DTAVSQTPKYLVTQMGNDKSIKCEQNLGHDTMYWYKQDSKKFLKIMFSYNNKELIINETVPNRFSPKSPDKAHLNLHINSLELGDSAVYFCASTDRAGYGYTFGSGTRLTVV.

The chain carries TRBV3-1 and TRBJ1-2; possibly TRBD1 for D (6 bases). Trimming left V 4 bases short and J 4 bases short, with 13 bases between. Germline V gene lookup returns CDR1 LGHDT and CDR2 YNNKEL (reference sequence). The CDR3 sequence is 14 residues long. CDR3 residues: CASSLDSPLYGYTF. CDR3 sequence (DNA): TGTGCCAGCAGCCTGGACAGCCCCCTCTATGGCTACACCTTC. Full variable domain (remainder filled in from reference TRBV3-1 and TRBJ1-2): DTAVSQTPKYLVTQMGNDKSIKCEQNLGHDTMYWYKQDSKKFLKIMFSYNNKELIINETVPNRFSPKSPDKAHLNLHINSLELGDSAVYFCASSLDSPLYGYTFGSGTRLTVV.

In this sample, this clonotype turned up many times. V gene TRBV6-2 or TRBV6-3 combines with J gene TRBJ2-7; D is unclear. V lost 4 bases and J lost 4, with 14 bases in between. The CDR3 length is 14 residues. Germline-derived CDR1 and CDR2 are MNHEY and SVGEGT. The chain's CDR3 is CASSSTNYQYEQYF. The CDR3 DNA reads TGTGCCAGCAGTTCCACGAACTACCAGTACGAGCAGTACTTC.

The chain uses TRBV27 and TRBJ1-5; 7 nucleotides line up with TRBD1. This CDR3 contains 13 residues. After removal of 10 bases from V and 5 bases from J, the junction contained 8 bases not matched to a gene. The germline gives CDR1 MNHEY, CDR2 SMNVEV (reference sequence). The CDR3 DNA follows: TGTGCCACCAGCGAGACAGGGTATCAGCCCCAGCATTTT. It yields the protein CATSETGYQPQHF.

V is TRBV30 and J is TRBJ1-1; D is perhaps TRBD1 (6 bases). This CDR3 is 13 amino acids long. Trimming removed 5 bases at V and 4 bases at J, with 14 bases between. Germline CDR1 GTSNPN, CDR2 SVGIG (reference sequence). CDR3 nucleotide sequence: TGTGCCTGGGCAACAGGGTTCGGCACTGAAGCTTTCTTT. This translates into CAWATGFGTEAFF.

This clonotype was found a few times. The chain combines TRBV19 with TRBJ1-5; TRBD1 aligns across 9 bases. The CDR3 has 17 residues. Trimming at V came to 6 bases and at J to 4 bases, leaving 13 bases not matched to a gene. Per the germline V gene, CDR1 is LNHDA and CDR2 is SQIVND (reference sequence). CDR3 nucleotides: TGTGCCAGTAGGCCCCCGGGACAGGGTTATCGGAATCAGCCCCAGCATTTT. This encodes CASRPPGQGYRNQPQHF.

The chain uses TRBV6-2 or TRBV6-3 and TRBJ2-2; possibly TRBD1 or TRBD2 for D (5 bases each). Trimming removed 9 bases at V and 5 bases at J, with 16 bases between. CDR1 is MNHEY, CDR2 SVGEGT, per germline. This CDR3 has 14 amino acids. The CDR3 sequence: CASTKYGGTGELFF. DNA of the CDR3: TGTGCCAGTACTAAATATGGGGGAACCGGGGAGCTGTTTTTT.

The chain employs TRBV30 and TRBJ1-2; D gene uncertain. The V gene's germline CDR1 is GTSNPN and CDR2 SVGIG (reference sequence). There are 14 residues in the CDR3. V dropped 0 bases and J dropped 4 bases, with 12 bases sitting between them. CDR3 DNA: TGTGCCTGGAGTGTAACGGGTATCCTCTATGGCTACACCTTC. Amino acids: CAWSVTGILYGYTF.